A single sample gave rise to the 7 T cell receptor beta chains below, sequenced in a study of prognosis after radiotherapy for stage I lung cancer. The genomic DNA TCR beta CDR3 region underwent two rounds of multiplex PCR. TRBV and TRBJ genes each had their own specific primers in first-round PCR. TCRdb independently ran MiXCR on the multiplex PCR reads; one entry per CDR3 protein. This sample has 11,000 to 15,000 distinct CDR3 sequences, with approximately 30% found just once. Specimen: PBMCs, collected before or after stereotactic body radiation therapy (not recorded which). The receptor source for this set is a donor of 50 years or more with non-small cell lung cancer.

This chain joins TRBV27 and TRBJ2-2; D is ambiguous. Trimming removed 7 bases from V and 3 bases from J, with 12 bases in between. This CDR3 contains 14 residues. Germline assignment: CDR1 MNHEY and CDR2 SMNVEV (reference sequence). CDR3 protein: CASMALTYTGELFF. The CDR3 bases are TGTGCCAGCATGGCCTTGACTTACACCGGGGAGCTGTTTTTT.

This clonotype is medium-sized (0.01 to 0.1%) by share. The CDR3 coding sequence is TGTGCCAGCAGCTTCCTTGGGGGGAATTCACCCCTCCACTTT. The encoded protein is CASSFLGGNSPLHF. The V gene is TRBV3-1, the J gene TRBJ1-6; D might be TRBD1 (5 bases). The CDR3 has 14 residues. Germline CDR1 LGHDT, CDR2 YNNKEL (reference sequence). The V and J ends lost 5 bases and 7 bases respectively, with 12 bases between them.

The CDR3 sequence: CASSRCGAGYSNQPQHF. The CDR3 nucleotides read TGTGCCAGCAGTCGCTGTGGGGCAGGGTATAGCAATCAGCCCCAGCATTTT. The rearrangement joins TRBV6-1 to TRBJ1-5; D might be TRBD1 (5 bases). The V gene lost 5 bases and the J gene lost 0 bases, with 17 bases spanning the gap. The CDR3 spans 17 residues. Looked up from germline, CDR1 is MNHNS and CDR2 is SASEGT.

A remark on this clonotype: Only one base separates this from a far larger clonotype, so it likely reflects a read error. The V gene is TRBV6-4, the J gene TRBJ2-7, with D perhaps given as TRBD1 or TRBD2 (5 bases each). The germline V gene encodes CDR1 MRHNA and CDR2 SNTAGT. CDR3 size: 14 residues. V was trimmed by 3 bases and J by 10 bases, leaving 19 bases between them. CDR3 protein: CASSEVGPGGDQYF. The CDR3 DNA reads TGTGCCAGCAGTGAAGTGGGACCGGGTGGCGACCAGTACTTC.

This clonotype was recorded many times. The V call is TRBV3-1, the J call TRBJ1-6, with D possibly TRBD1 on 5 matching bases. Germline V lookup: CDR1 LGHDT, CDR2 YNNKEL (reference sequence). The ends were cut back, 4 bases at V and 5 bases at J, with 12 bases in the middle. This CDR3 spans 15 amino acids. The CDR3 bases are TGTGCCAGCAGCCGCTACGGGGGGGATAATTCACCCCTCCACTTT. Its translation is CASSRYGGDNSPLHF.

This clonotype is medium-sized in the sample. The CDR3 protein is CASMLYGGGQPQHF. CDR3 in DNA: TGTGCCAGCATGCTTTACGGGGGCGGCCAGCCCCAGCATTTT. This rearrangement joins TRBV28 to TRBJ1-5, with a possible D match to TRBD1 (6 bases). The length of the CDR3 is 14 residues. Germline lookup yields CDR1 MDHEN and CDR2 SYDVKM. V lost 7 bases to trimming and J lost 7 bases, with 17 bases between them.

This clonotype was detected ten times or more. V is TRBV20-1 and J is TRBJ2-5; D may correspond to TRBD1 or TRBD2 (7 bases each). Germline V CDR1 and CDR2: DFQATT, SNEGSKA (reference sequence). V lost 2 bases and J 2 bases, leaving 18 bases between the germline ends. The CDR3 runs 16 residues. The CDR3 DNA follows: TGCAGTGCTAGAACTTCCAGGGGGGGGGTTCAAGAGACCCAGTACTTC. Translating it yields CSARTSRGGVQETQYF.